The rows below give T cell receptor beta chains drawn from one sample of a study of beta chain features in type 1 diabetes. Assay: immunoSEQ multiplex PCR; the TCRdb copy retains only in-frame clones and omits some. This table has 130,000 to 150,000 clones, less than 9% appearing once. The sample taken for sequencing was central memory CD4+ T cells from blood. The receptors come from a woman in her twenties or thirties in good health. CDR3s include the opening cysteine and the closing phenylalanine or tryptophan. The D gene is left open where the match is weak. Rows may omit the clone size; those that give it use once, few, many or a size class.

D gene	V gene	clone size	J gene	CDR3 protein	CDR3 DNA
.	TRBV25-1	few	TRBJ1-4	CASSEGGVSLNEKLFF	TGTGCCAGCAGTGAAGGGGGGGTCAGCCTAAATGAAAAACTGTTTTTT
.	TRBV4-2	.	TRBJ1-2	CASSQDRGDRVANPYTF	TGTGCCAGCAGCCAAGATAGGGGCGACCGGGTTGCAAACCCCTACACCTTC
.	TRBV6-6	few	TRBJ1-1	CASSPGLHTEAFF	TGTGCCAGCAGCCCAGGGTTACACACTGAAGCTTTCTTT
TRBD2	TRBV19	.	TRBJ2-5	CASSTSQAGGFRYF	TGTGCCAGTAGTACAAGCCAAGCGGGAGGGTTTCGGTACTTC
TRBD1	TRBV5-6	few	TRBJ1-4	CASSLPDRDLFF	TGTGCCAGCAGCTTGCCCGACAGGGACCTGTTTTTT
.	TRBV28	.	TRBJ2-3	CASSPGVEGPQYF	TGTGCCAGCAGCCCAGGTGTGGAGGGGCCGCAGTATTTT
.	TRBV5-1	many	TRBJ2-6	CASSLRVSGANVLTF	TGCGCCAGCAGCTTGCGAGTGTCTGGGGCCAACGTCCTGACTTTC
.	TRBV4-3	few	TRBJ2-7	CASSQDYPLLREQYF	TGCGCCAGCAGCCAAGACTACCCCCTCCTACGCGAGCAGTACTTC
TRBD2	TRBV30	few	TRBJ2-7	CAWSVGRGVDEQYF	TGTGCCTGGAGTGTTGGGAGGGGTGTTGACGAGCAGTACTTC
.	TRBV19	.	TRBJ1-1	CASSKLENTEAFF	TGTGCCAGTAGTAAATTAGAGAACACTGAAGCTTTCTTT
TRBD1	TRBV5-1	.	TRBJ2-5	CASRDRGSSGTQYF	TGCGCCAGCAGGGACAGGGGATCAAGTGGGACCCAGTACTTC
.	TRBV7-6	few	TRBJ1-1	CASSSQIGDTEAFF	TGTGCCAGCAGCTCCCAGATTGGTGACACTGAAGCTTTCTTT
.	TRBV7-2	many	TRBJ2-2	CASSILTGELFF	TGTGCCAGCAGCATCCTCACCGGGGAGCTGTTTTTT
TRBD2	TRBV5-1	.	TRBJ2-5	CASSLAATSDQETQYF	TGCGCCAGCAGCTTGGCCGCGACTAGCGACCAAGAGACCCAGTACTTC
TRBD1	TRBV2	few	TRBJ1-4	CASRDRGGNEKLFF	TGTGCCAGCAGGGACAGGGGTGGAAATGAAAAACTGTTTTTT
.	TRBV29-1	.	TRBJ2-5	CSVGASGETQYF	TGCAGCGTTGGAGCTAGTGGAGAGACCCAGTACTTC
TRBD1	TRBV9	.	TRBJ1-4	CASSSRLDRGREKLFF	TGTGCCAGCAGCTCCCGGCTAGACAGGGGGCGTGAAAAACTGTTTTTT
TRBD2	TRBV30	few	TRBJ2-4	CAWSLYRRRGLAGETKNIQYF	TGTGCCTGGAGCCTTTATCGGCGGAGAGGACTAGCGGGAGAGACCAAAAACATTCAGTACTTC
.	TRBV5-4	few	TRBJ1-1	CASSFGEDTEAFF	TGTGCCAGCAGCTTTGGGGAGGACACTGAAGCTTTCTTT
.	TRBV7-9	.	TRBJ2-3	CASSPRSDLSTDTQYF	TGTGCCAGCAGCCCCCGTAGCGACTTAAGCACAGATACGCAGTATTTT
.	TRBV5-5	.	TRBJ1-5	CASSYQGYDNQPQHF	TGTGCCAGCAGCTATCAGGGGTACGACAATCAGCCCCAGCATTTT
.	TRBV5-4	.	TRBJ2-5	CASSLTIQETQYF	TGTGCCAGCAGCTTGACTATCCAAGAGACCCAGTACTTC
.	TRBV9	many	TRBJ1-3	CASSASISGNTIYF	TGTGCCAGCAGCGCCAGTATCTCTGGAAACACCATATATTTT
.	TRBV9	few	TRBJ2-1	CASSVGGSTYNEQFF	TGTGCCAGCAGCGTAGGTGGGAGCACCTACAATGAGCAGTTCTTC
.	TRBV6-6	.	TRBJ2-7	CASSAPSGGYEQYF	TGTGCCAGCAGCGCGCCCTCGGGCGGGTACGAGCAGTACTTC
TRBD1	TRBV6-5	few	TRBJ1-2	CASSYSGQGGLGYTF	TGTGCCAGCAGTTACTCCGGACAGGGGGGCCTGGGCTACACCTTC
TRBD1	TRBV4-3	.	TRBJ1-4	CASSQPIYRGTREKLFF	TGCGCCAGCAGCCAGCCGATTTACAGGGGTACTAGAGAAAAACTGTTTTTT
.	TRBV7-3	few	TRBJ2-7	CASSLSGSYEQYF	TGTGCCAGCAGCCTCTCAGGAAGTTACGAGCAGTACTTC
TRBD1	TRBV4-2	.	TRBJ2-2	CASSQDYKRQGASGELFF	TGTGCCAGCAGCCAAGACTACAAGAGACAGGGGGCCAGCGGGGAGCTGTTTTTT
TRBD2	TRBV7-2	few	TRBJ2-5	CASSFGYGGMKETQYF	TGTGCCAGCAGCTTTGGCTACGGGGGGATGAAGGAGACCCAGTACTTC
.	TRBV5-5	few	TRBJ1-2	CASSLGAGSVNYGYTF	TGTGCCAGCAGCTTGGGTGCGGGGTCCGTCAACTATGGCTACACCTTC
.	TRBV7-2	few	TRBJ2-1	CASSSVSYNEQFF	TGTGCCAGCAGCTCCGTGTCCTACAATGAGCAGTTCTTC
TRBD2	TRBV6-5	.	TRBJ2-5	CASSRRGGSETQYF	TGTGCCAGCAGCCGCCGGGGCGGGAGTGAGACCCAGTACTTC
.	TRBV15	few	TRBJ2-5	CATSPPAGGKTQYF	TGTGCCACCAGCCCTCCGGCGGGCGGAAAGACCCAGTACTTC
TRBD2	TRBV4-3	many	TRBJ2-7	CASSHGLADEQYF	TGCGCCAGCAGCCACGGACTAGCCGACGAGCAGTACTTC
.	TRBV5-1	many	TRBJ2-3	CASSSGDRSTDTQYF	TGCGCCAGCAGCTCGGGGGACAGATCCACAGATACGCAGTATTTT
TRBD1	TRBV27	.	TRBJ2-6	CASRPKPPTGLPFGANVLTF	TGTGCCAGCAGACCCAAACCTCCGACAGGGCTCCCTTTTGGGGCCAACGTCCTGACTTTC
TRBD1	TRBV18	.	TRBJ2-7	CASSGSHRGSYEQYF	TGTGCCAGCTCAGGGTCCCACAGGGGGTCCTACGAGCAGTACTTC
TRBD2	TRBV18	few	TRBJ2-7	CASSPRASGRAGAYEQYF	TGTGCCAGCTCACCAAGGGCTAGCGGGAGGGCCGGGGCCTACGAGCAGTACTTC